Described below is a single T cell receptor beta chain sequence and its context. Its target is unknown. Treatment of the sample: 15 to 20 received Ad26.COV2.S at low or high dose, single or two shots; a few received placebo; per-sample allocation not given. After the first vaccine or placebo injection, samples were drawn on day 63. At a Boston site, the person donating was an adult of 18-55 years. The data derive from a study of Ad26.COV2.S vaccination and SARS-CoV-2 variants. Study summary: The authors gave Ad26.COV2.S intramuscularly, either once or twice 56 days apart. The study's findings and limits: Substantial post-vaccination breadth of spike-specific CD8+ and CD4+ T cell responses was reported.

Profiled with immunoSEQ multiplex PCR; TCRdb holds only in-frame clones, not every one. The sample consists of about 400,000 clones, 92% of them appearing once. The source was peripheral blood, collected in a trial of Ad26.COV2.S vaccine versus placebo. The TCR sequence derives from a person between 18 and 65 years old who received the Ad26.COV2.S COVID-19 vaccine or a placebo.

Here the CDR3 reads CASTRGQGGNTEAFF. CDR3 nucleotides: TGTGCCAGCACCAGAGGACAGGGGGGGAACACTGAAGCTTTCTTT. This sequence joins TRBV6-5 and TRBJ1-1, with 10 bases identical to TRBD1. The CDR3 extends over 15 amino acids. CDR1 and CDR2 (germline): MNHEY, SVGAGI. The ends lost 7 bases at V and 1 base at J; junction bases unmatched: 6.